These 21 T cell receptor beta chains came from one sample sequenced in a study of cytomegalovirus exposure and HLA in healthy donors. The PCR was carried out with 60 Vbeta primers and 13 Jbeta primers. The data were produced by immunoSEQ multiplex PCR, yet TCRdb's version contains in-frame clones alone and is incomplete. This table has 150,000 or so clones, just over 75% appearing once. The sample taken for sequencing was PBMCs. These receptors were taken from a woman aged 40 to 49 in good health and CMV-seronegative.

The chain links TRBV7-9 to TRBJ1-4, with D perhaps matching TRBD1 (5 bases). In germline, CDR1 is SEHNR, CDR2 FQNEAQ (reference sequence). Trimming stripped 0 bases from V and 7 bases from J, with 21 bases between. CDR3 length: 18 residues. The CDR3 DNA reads TGTGCCAGCAGCTTAGCGTGGGGTGGAGAAAGGGGCCGTGAAAAACTGTTTTTT. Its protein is CASSLAWGGERGREKLFF.

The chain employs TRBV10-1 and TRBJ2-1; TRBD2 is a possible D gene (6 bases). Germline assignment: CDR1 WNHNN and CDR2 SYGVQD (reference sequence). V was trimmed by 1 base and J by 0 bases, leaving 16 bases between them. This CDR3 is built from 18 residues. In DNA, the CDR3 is TGCGCCAGCAGTGAGTTTAGGCTAGCGAGGAGCTCCTACAATGAGCAGTTCTTC. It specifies CASSEFRLARSSYNEQFF.

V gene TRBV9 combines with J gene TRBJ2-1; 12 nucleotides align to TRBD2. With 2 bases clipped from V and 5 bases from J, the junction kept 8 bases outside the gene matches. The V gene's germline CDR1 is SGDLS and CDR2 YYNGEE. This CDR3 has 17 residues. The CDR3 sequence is CASSVASGRERDNEQFF. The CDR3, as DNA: TGTGCCAGCAGCGTGGCTAGCGGGAGGGAAAGAGACAATGAGCAGTTCTTC.

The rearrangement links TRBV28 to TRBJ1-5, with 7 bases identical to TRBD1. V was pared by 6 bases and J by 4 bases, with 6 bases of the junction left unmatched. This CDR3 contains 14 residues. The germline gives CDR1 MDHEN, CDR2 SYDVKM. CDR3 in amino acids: CASSHRQGNQPQHF. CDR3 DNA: TGTGCCAGCAGCCACAGACAGGGTAATCAGCCCCAGCATTTT.

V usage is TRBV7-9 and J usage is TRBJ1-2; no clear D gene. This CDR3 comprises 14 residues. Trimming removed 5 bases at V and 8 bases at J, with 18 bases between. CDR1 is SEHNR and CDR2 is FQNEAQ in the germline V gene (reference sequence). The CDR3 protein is CASSQDRGLFGYTF. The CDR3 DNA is TGTGCCAGCAGCCAAGACCGAGGGCTATTCGGCTACACCTTC.

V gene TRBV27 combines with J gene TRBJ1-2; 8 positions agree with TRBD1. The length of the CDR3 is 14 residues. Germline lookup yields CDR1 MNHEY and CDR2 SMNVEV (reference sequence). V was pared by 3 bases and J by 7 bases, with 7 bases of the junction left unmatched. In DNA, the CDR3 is TGTGCCAGCAGTTTCCTACAGGGGGGCGGTGGCTACACCTTC. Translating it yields CASSFLQGGGGYTF.

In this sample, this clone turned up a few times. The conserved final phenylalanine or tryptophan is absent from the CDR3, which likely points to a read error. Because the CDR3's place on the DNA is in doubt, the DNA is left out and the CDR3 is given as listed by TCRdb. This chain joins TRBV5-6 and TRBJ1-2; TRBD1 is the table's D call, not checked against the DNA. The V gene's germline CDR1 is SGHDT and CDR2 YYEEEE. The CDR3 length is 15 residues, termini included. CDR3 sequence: CASIVLTGTGCPDRP.

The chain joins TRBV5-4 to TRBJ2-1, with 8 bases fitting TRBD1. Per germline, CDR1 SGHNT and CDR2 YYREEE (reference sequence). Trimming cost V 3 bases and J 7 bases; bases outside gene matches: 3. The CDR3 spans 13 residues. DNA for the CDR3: TGTGCCAGCAGCTCTGACAGGGGAAATGAGCAGTTCTTC. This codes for CASSSDRGNEQFF. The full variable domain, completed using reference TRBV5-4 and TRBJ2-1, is ETGVTQSPTHLIKTRGQQVTLRCSSQSGHNTVSWYQQALGQGPQFIFQYYREEENGRGNFPPRFSGLQFPNYSSELNVNALELDDSALYLCASSSDRGNEQFFGPGTRLTVL.

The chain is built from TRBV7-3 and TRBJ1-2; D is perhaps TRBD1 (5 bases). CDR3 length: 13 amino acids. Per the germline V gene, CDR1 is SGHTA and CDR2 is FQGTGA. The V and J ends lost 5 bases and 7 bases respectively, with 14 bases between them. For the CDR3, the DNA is TGTGCCAGCAGCCTGCAGGGTTCGGGTGGCTACACCTTC. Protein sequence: CASSLQGSGGYTF.

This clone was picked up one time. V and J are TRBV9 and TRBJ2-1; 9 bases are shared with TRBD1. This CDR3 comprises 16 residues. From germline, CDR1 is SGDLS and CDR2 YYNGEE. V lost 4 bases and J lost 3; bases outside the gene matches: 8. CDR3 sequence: CASSPFGTGHYNEQFF. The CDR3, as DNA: TGTGCCAGCAGCCCATTCGGGACAGGGCACTACAATGAGCAGTTCTTC. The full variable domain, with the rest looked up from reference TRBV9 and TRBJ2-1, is DSGVTQTPKHLITATGQRVTLRCSPRSGDLSVYWYQQSLDQGLQFLIQYYNGEERAKGNILERFSAQQFPDLHSELNLSSLELGDSALYFCASSPFGTGHYNEQFFGPGTRLTVL.

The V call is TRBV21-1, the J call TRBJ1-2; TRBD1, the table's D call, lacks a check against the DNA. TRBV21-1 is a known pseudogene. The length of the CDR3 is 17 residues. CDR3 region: CASSWDNLQGDWYGYTF. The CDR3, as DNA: TGTGCCAGCAGCTGGGACAACCTTCAGGGGGATTGGTATGGCTACACCTTC.

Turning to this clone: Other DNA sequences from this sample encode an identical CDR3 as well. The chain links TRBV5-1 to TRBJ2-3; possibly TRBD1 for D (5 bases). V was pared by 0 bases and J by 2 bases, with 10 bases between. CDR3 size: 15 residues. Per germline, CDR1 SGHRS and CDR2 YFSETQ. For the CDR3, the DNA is TGCGCCAGCAGCTTGGGTGCAGGGTCCACAGATACGCAGTATTTT. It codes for CASSLGAGSTDTQYF.

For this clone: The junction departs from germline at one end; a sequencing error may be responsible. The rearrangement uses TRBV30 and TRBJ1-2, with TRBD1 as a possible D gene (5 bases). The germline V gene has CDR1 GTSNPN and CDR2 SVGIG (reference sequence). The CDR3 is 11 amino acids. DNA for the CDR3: TGTGCCTGGAATCGACAGACGCCTCTCTCCTTC. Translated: CAWNRQTPLSF.

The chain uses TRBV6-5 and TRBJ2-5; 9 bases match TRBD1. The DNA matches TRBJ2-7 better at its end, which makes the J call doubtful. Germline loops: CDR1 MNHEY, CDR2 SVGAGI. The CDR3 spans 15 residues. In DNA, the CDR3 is TGTGCCAGCAGTTACCTCCGGACAGGGGAGGGCGAGCAGTACTTC. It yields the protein CASSYLRTGEGEQYF.

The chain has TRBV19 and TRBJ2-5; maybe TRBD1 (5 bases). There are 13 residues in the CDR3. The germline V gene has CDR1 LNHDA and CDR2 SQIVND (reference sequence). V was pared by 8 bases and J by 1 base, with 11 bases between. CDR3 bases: TGTGCCAGTCGACAGCCCTTCCAAGAGACCCAGTACTTC. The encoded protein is CASRQPFQETQYF.

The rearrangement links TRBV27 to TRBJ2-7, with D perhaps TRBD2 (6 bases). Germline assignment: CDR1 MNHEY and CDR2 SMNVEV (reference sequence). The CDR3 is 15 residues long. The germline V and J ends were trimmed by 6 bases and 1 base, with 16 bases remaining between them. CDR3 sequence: CASSPLRRESYEQYF. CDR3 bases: TGTGCCAGCAGCCCCCTCAGGAGGGAGTCCTACGAGCAGTACTTC.

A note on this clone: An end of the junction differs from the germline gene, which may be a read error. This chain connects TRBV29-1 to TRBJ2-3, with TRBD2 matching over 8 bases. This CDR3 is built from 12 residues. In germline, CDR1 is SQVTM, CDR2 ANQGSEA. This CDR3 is CSARVAGPPPFW. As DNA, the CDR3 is TGCAGCGCCCGCGTAGCGGGACCGCCTCCATTTTGG.

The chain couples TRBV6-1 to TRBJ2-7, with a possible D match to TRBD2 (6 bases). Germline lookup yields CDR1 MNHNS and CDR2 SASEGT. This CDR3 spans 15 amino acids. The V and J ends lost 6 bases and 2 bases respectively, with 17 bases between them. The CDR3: CASSTARDFTYEQYF. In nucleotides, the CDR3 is TGTGCCAGCAGCACCGCCAGGGACTTTACCTACGAGCAGTACTTC.

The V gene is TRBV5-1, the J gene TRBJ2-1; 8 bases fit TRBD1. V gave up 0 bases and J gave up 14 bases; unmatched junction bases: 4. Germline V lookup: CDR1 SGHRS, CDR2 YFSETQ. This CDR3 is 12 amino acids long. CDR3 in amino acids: CASSLDRGAKFF. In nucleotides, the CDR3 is TGCGCCAGCAGCTTGGACAGGGGGGCAAAGTTCTTC. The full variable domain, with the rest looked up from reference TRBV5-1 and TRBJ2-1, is KAGVTQTPRYLIKTRGQQVTLSCSPISGHRSVSWYQQTPGQGLQFLFEYFSETQRNKGNFPGRFSGRQFSNSRSEMNVSTLELGDSALYLCASSLDRGAKFFGPGTRLTVL.

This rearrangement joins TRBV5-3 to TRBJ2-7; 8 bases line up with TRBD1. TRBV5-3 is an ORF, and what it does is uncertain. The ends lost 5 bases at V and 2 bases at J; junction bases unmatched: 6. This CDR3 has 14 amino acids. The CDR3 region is CARRTDRGPYEQYF. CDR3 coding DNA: TGTGCCAGAAGAACCGACAGGGGACCCTACGAGCAGTACTTC.

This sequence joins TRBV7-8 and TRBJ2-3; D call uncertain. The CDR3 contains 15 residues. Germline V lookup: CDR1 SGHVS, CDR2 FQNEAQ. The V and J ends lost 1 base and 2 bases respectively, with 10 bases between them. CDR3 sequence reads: CASSLVGSITDTQYF. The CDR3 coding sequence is TGTGCCAGCAGCTTAGTGGGCAGCATCACAGATACGCAGTATTTT.